Below are 22 T cell receptor beta chains sequenced from a single sample in a study of cytomegalovirus exposure and HLA in healthy donors. Primers included in the PCR were 60 Vbeta and 13 Jbeta primers. TCRdb's table, derived via immunoSEQ multiplex PCR, lists solely in-frame clones and lacks some. The sample records roughly 200,000 clones, over 70% being singletons. What was sequenced was PBMCs. Source of these receptors: a male donor in good health and CMV-seronegative.

The chain couples TRBV9 to TRBJ2-5; 14 bases are shared with TRBD2. The CDR3 totals 16 residues. Germline V gene sequence: CDR1 SGDLS, CDR2 YYNGEE. V lost 3 bases, J lost 3 bases, and 4 bases stayed unmatched. CDR3 nucleotides: TGTGCCAGCAGCGAGACTAGCGGGAGGGCCAAAGAGACCCAGTACTTC. The encoded protein is CASSETSGRAKETQYF. Full variable domain (missing parts from reference TRBV9 and TRBJ2-5): DSGVTQTPKHLITATGQRVTLRCSPRSGDLSVYWYQQSLDQGLQFLIQYYNGEERAKGNILERFSAQQFPDLHSELNLSSLELGDSALYFCASSETSGRAKETQYFGPGTRLLVL.

This clone was counted once. This chain joins TRBV30 and TRBJ2-2; D is undetermined. Between the trimmed V and J ends, which lost 0 bases and 8 bases, there was a span of 7 bases. Germline V gene sequence: CDR1 GTSNPN, CDR2 SVGIG (reference sequence). The CDR3 spans 12 residues. CDR3 residues: CAWSVVGGELFF. CDR3 sequence (DNA): TGTGCCTGGAGTGTGGTCGGTGGGGAGCTGTTTTTT.

J is TRBJ1-5 and V is TRBV28, with 7 bases that match TRBD1. The germline V gene encodes CDR1 MDHEN and CDR2 SYDVKM. Unmatched junction bases numbered 12, after V lost 9 bases and J lost 4 bases. This CDR3 is 15 amino acids long. The CDR3 DNA sequence: TGTGCCAGTGTCGAACGGGACAGCCAAAATCAGCCCCAGCATTTT. Translation gives CASVERDSQNQPQHF.

In DNA, the CDR3 is TGTGCCAGCAATTGGGGTAGGGACAGGCCTTTGGAGCAGTACTTC. It is translated as CASNWGRDRPLEQYF. The chain uses TRBV6-5 and TRBJ2-7; 8 nucleotides match TRBD1. With V trimmed by 7 bases and J by 7 bases, 15 bases remained unmatched. Germline V CDR1 and CDR2: MNHEY, SVGAGI. The CDR3 is made up of 15 amino acids.

The chain is built from TRBV6-5 and TRBJ1-4; weak D call: TRBD1 (6 bases). The CDR3 extends over 14 amino acids. Germline V gives CDR1 MNHEY, CDR2 SVGAGI. V was trimmed by 6 bases and J by 4 bases, leaving 12 bases between them. CDR3 nucleotide sequence: TGTGCCAGCAGGGGGGACAACCTTAATGAAAAACTGTTTTTT. Translating it yields CASRGDNLNEKLFF.

The chain employs TRBV9 and TRBJ2-1; 7 nucleotides align to TRBD2. With 0 bases clipped from V and 7 bases from J, the junction kept 7 bases outside the gene matches. The CDR3 sequence is 15 residues long. Germline V lookup: CDR1 SGDLS, CDR2 YYNGEE. CDR3 DNA: TGTGCCAGCAGCGTAGGTGACGGGGAGGGAAATGAGCAGTTCTTC. As protein: CASSVGDGEGNEQFF.

As to this clone: At one end, the junction sequence differs from germline, possibly due to a read error. The chain links TRBV7-9 to TRBJ2-3, with 9 bases that match TRBD2. Germline CDR1 SEHNR, CDR2 FQNEAQ (reference sequence). This CDR3 comprises 16 residues. The CDR3 bases are TGTACCAGCAGCTTAGGGACTAGCCGCACCACAGATACGCAGTATTTT. Its translation is CTSSLGTSRTTDTQYF.

The V call is TRBV20-1, the J call TRBJ1-2; D gene unclear. The CDR3 has 10 amino acids. CDR1 is DFQATT, CDR2 SNEGSKA, per germline (reference sequence). V dropped 4 bases and J dropped 7 bases, with 7 bases sitting between them. CDR3 nucleotides: TGCAGTGCTATCTCGGGTGGCTACACCTTC. Protein product: CSAISGGYTF.

The chain is built from TRBV7-9 and TRBJ1-2; D is unresolved. From germline, CDR1 is SEHNR and CDR2 FQNEAQ (reference sequence). CDR3 length equals 14 residues. Trimming cost V 5 bases and J 3 bases, with 13 bases left between them. CDR3 amino acids: CASSARGSDYGYTF. CDR3 DNA: TGTGCCAGCAGCGCTCGGGGAAGTGACTATGGCTACACCTTC.

The V gene is TRBV28, the J gene TRBJ2-1; D ambiguous. The CDR3 loop spans 14 amino acids. Per the germline V gene, CDR1 is MDHEN and CDR2 is SYDVKM. V gave up 3 bases and J gave up 0 bases, with 6 bases separating them. DNA for the CDR3: TGTGCCAGCAGTTTGTTCCTCTCCTACAATGAGCAGTTCTTC. Translation gives CASSLFLSYNEQFF.

The V gene is TRBV30, the J gene TRBJ1-2; possibly TRBD1 for D (5 bases). V lost 2 bases and J 3 bases, leaving 10 bases between the germline ends. CDR1 and CDR2 from the germline V gene are GTSNPN and SVGIG (reference sequence). The CDR3 sequence is 13 residues long. The CDR3 DNA reads TGTGCCTGGAGTAGGGGAACAGACTATGGCTACACCTTC. It translates to CAWSRGTDYGYTF.

The DNA for the CDR3 is TGTGCCACCAGCAGGCGGGGAGCGGGCACCTACGAGCAGTACTTC. Translating it yields CATSRRGAGTYEQYF. V and J are TRBV15 and TRBJ2-7; possibly TRBD2 for D (6 bases). The CDR3 has 15 amino acids. CDR1 and CDR2 from the germline V gene are LNHNV and YYDKDF (reference sequence). Trimming removed 3 bases at V and 2 bases at J, with 14 bases between.

V is TRBV6-5 and J is TRBJ1-1; D remains unclear. This CDR3 region has 15 residues. Per the germline V gene, CDR1 is MNHEY and CDR2 is SVGAGI. Trimming cost V 2 bases and J 3 bases, with 13 bases left between them. The CDR3 reads CASSYGTIRDTEAFF. In DNA, the CDR3 is TGTGCCAGCAGTTACGGCACAATTCGGGACACTGAAGCTTTCTTT.

The sample holds a few counts of this clone. The chain recombines TRBV4-3 with TRBJ1-5; no reliable D call. V dropped 0 bases and J dropped 6 bases, with 12 bases sitting between them. The CDR3 totals 15 residues. Germline loops: CDR1 LGHNA, CDR2 YSLEER. CDR3 residues: CASSQDRGLSQPQHF. The CDR3 region has the DNA TGCGCCAGCAGCCAAGATCGAGGGTTATCTCAGCCCCAGCATTTT.

This chain uses TRBV6-1 with TRBJ1-6, with 10 bases identical to TRBD1. This CDR3 is 14 amino acids long. V was pared by 6 bases and J by 7 bases, with 3 bases of the junction left unmatched. Germline CDR1 and CDR2: MNHNS and SASEGT. The CDR3 loop is CASRLDRGNSPLHF. The DNA for the CDR3 is TGTGCCAGCAGACTGGACAGGGGGAATTCACCCCTCCACTTT.

V is TRBV5-4 and J is TRBJ2-2; 10 bases align to TRBD2. Germline V lookup: CDR1 SGHNT, CDR2 YYREEE (reference sequence). CDR3 length: 15 amino acids. V shed 4 bases and J 7 bases; nucleotides not matched to a gene: 7. CDR3 sequence (DNA): TGTGCCAGCAGCCTAGCGGGAGTGGTGAACGGGGAGCTGTTTTTT. It encodes CASSLAGVVNGELFF. The variable domain in full, completed from reference TRBV5-4 and TRBJ2-2, reads ETGVTQSPTHLIKTRGQQVTLRCSSQSGHNTVSWYQQALGQGPQFIFQYYREEENGRGNFPPRFSGLQFPNYSSELNVNALELDDSALYLCASSLAGVVNGELFFGEGSRLTVL.

This chain links TRBV6-1 with TRBJ2-7, with D possibly TRBD1 on 6 matching bases. Per the germline V gene, CDR1 is MNHNS and CDR2 is SASEGT. This CDR3 is built from 16 residues. V lost 0 bases to trimming and J lost 3 bases, with 15 bases between them. CDR3 sequence reads: CASSEAGSTGLYEQYF. Written as DNA, the CDR3 is TGTGCCAGCAGTGAAGCGGGTTCGACAGGTCTCTACGAGCAGTACTTC.

The chain links TRBV10-3 to TRBJ2-1; D uncertain. The CDR3 loop spans 12 amino acids. The V end lost 0 bases, the J end lost 6 bases, and 3 bases lay between the germline ends. Per germline, CDR1 ENHRY and CDR2 SYGVKD. The CDR3 reads CAISESSNEQFF. CDR3 nucleotides: TGTGCCATCAGTGAGTCCAGCAATGAGCAGTTCTTC.

V and J are TRBV9 and TRBJ2-5; 15 nucleotides align to TRBD2. The J segment lost 2 bases and the V segment lost 0 bases, leaving 5 bases of the junction unmatched. CDR3 length: 18 amino acids. Germline CDR1 SGDLS, CDR2 YYNGEE. CDR3: CASSVAGGLAGGQETQYF. CDR3 bases: TGTGCCAGCAGCGTAGCGGGGGGACTAGCGGGAGGACAAGAGACCCAGTACTTC.

The V and J genes are TRBV28 and TRBJ2-3; TRBD2 is a possible D gene (6 bases). The CDR3 consists of 17 residues. V lost 7 bases to trimming and J lost 4 bases, with 24 bases between them. Germline assignment: CDR1 MDHEN and CDR2 SYDVKM. In DNA form, the CDR3 reads TGTGCCAGCATGCCCTTATCTGGGCTAGCGAGCCCAGATACGCAGTATTTT. Its protein product is CASMPLSGLASPDTQYF.

The V gene is TRBV30, the J gene TRBJ1-5; D perhaps matches TRBD1 (6 bases). Trimming took off 1 base at V and 6 bases at J, with 13 bases between the two ends. The germline CDR1 and CDR2 sequences are GTSNPN and SVGIG (reference sequence). The CDR3 runs 14 residues. The chain's CDR3 is CAWSETAGAQPQHF. The CDR3 DNA reads TGTGCCTGGAGTGAAACGGCAGGGGCTCAGCCCCAGCATTTT.

This chain links TRBV7-3 with TRBJ1-1; 7 bases align to TRBD1. Germline values: CDR1 SGHTA, CDR2 FQGTGA. This CDR3 comprises 14 residues. V trimming: 4 bases; J trimming: 1 base; junction bases outside the gene matches: 3. DNA for the CDR3: TGTGCCAGCAGCTCAGGGACAGCGAACACTGAAGCTTTCTTT. Encoded protein: CASSSGTANTEAFF.